This T cell receptor (beta chain) derives from a study of shared clonotypes between healthy human individuals. Some clones are missing from TCRdb's copy, which holds only in-frame ones; the method was immunoSEQ multiplex PCR. The sample consists of a few million clones, approximately 94% of them appearing once. Regarding the study as a whole: Generation probabilities of non-shared clonotypes were lower (relative to those shared by all four donors).

V was trimmed by 5 bases and J by 1 base, leaving 11 bases between them. Germline V CDR1 and CDR2: SGHTA, FQGNSA. The CDR3 has 14 residues. Remarks on this clone: Its antigen is as yet unknown.

The sequenced sample consisted of naive CD4+ T cells sorted from blood. Subset indicated: CD45RA+ positively selected. The chain couples TRBV7-2 to TRBJ1-1; D call uncertain. The sequence was obtained from a man aged 18 to 29 in good health. CDR3 in DNA: TGTGCCAGCAGCCCCATGGCGGGGAACACTGAAGCTTTCTTT. This encodes CASSPMAGNTEAFF. Looking up the rest from reference TRBV7-2 and TRBJ1-1 gives the full variable domain: GAGVSQSPSNKVTEKGKDVELRCDPISGHTALYWYRQSLGQGLEFLIYFQGNSAPDKSGLPSDRFSAERTGGSVSTLTIQRTQQEDSAVYLCASSPMAGNTEAFFGQGTRLTVV.